Shown below are 27 T cell receptor beta chains from a single sample sequenced in a study of blood T cell repertoires in COVID-19. Using immunoSEQ multiplex PCR, the repertoire was profiled, and TCRdb retains in-frame clones only, with some absent. The repertoire consists of nearly 55,000 clones, with 65% to 80% occurring once and the leading ten covering more than 13%. Input material: peripheral blood. The receptors come from a human donor with active or convalescent COVID-19. The donor label of this sample is uncertain.

The genes are TRBV28 and TRBJ1-5; perhaps TRBD1 as D (6 bases). Trimming cost V 5 bases and J 2 bases, with 13 bases left between them. Germline-derived CDR1 and CDR2 are MDHEN and SYDVKM. This CDR3 spans 15 amino acids. The CDR3 DNA sequence: TGTGCCAGCAGTCCCGGACAGACGCGCAATCAGCCCCAGCATTTT. Amino acid sequence: CASSPGQTRNQPQHF.

The J gene is TRBJ2-1, the V gene TRBV19; TRBD1 aligns across 8 bases. Losses at the gene ends were 3 bases for V and 7 bases for J; bases not matched to a gene: 8. Germline-derived CDR1 and CDR2 are LNHDA and SQIVND (reference sequence). The CDR3 is 15 amino acids. The DNA of the CDR3 is TGTGCCAGTAGTATCGTGACAGGGGCGGGGAATGAGCAGTTCTTC. It translates to CASSIVTGAGNEQFF.

This sequence joins TRBV11-2 and TRBJ2-1, with a tentative D call TRBD1 (6 bases). Trimming pared 3 bases from V and 0 bases from J, leaving 12 bases between. Germline CDR1 SGHAT, CDR2 FQNNGV. The CDR3 totals 16 residues. Written as DNA, the CDR3 is TGTGCCAGCAGCTTTCGACAGGATAGCTCCTACAATGAGCAGTTCTTC. This gives the protein CASSFRQDSSYNEQFF.

The V and J genes are TRBV28 and TRBJ2-7; D uncertain. This CDR3 region has 13 residues. The ends were cut back, 2 bases at V and 7 bases at J, with 12 bases in the middle. CDR1 MDHEN and CDR2 SYDVKM come from the germline V gene. CDR3 nucleotide sequence: TGTGCCAGCAGTTTAGTAAGTACGAGGGAGCAGTACTTC. Amino acids: CASSLVSTREQYF. Looking up the rest from reference TRBV28 and TRBJ2-7 gives the full variable domain: DVKVTQSSRYLVKRTGEKVFLECVQDMDHENMFWYRQDPGLGLRLIYFSYDVKMKEKGDIPEGYSVSREKKERFSLILESASTNQTSMYLCASSLVSTREQYFGPGTRLTVT.

This clone is a singleton in its sample. The V and J genes are TRBV5-8 and TRBJ2-7, with a possible D match to TRBD2 (6 bases). CDR3 length: 16 amino acids. CDR1 and CDR2 (germline): SGHTS, YDEGEE. The V end was cut by 4 bases, the J end by 3 bases, with 20 bases between. As DNA, the CDR3 is TGTGCCAGCAGCCCCCCGCGGTCGGGAGTCTTCTACGAGCAGTACTTC. This encodes CASSPPRSGVFYEQYF.

This clone is a singleton in its sample. The rearrangement uses TRBV5-1 and TRBJ2-4, with a weak D call TRBD2 (5 bases). Trimming took off 2 bases at V and 9 bases at J, with 15 bases between the two ends. Per the germline V gene, CDR1 is SGHRS and CDR2 is YFSETQ. The CDR3 runs to 14 residues. CDR3 region: CASSLQWESSIQYF. The CDR3 bases are TGCGCCAGCAGCTTACAGTGGGAGAGCTCCATTCAGTACTTC.

The chain links TRBV21-1 to TRBJ2-7; the table calls TRBD1, which could not be checked here. TRBV21-1 is recorded as a pseudogene. The CDR3 consists of 11 residues. The CDR3 sequence: CASSIRTGVYF. The CDR3 DNA follows: TGTGCCAGCAGCATTCGGACAGGGGTGTACTTC.

The chain is built from TRBV19 and TRBJ2-1; TRBD1 might be the D (5 bases). Trimming left V 7 bases short and J 7 bases short, with 17 bases between. Germline lookup yields CDR1 LNHDA and CDR2 SQIVND (reference sequence). CDR3 length: 14 amino acids. CDR3 residues: CASNPGATGNEQFF. The CDR3 bases are TGTGCCAGTAACCCTGGGGCCACAGGAAATGAGCAGTTCTTC.

The chain recombines TRBV4-2 with TRBJ1-1, with 9 bases lining up with TRBD1. This CDR3 spans 16 amino acids. Losses at the gene ends were 0 bases for V and 10 bases for J; bases not matched to a gene: 12. Germline loops: CDR1 LGHNA, CDR2 YNFKEQ. The CDR3 here is CASSQDLGQGAGLAFF. DNA for the CDR3: TGTGCCAGCAGCCAAGACTTGGGACAGGGAGCCGGCCTAGCTTTCTTT.

The gene calls are TRBV4-2 and TRBJ2-3; D remains unclear. CDR1 is LGHNA and CDR2 is YNFKEQ in the germline V gene. CDR3 length: 11 amino acids. Trimming removed 8 bases at V and 6 bases at J, with 9 bases between. CDR3 coding DNA: TGTGCCAGCGGAGCCATGGATACGCAGTATTTT. As protein: CASGAMDTQYF.

The V call is TRBV27, the J call TRBJ2-7, with 13 bases identical to TRBD2. Germline V lookup: CDR1 MNHEY, CDR2 SMNVEV (reference sequence). The CDR3 consists of 15 residues. J lost 2 bases, V lost 10 bases, and 8 bases had no gene match. This CDR3 reads CATRTSGSSAYEQYF. The CDR3 nucleotides are TGTGCCACCCGGACTAGCGGGAGTTCTGCCTACGAGCAGTACTTC.

This chain uses TRBV19 with TRBJ2-2; the match to TRBD1 covers 7 bases. The CDR3 has 14 residues. Germline lookup yields CDR1 LNHDA and CDR2 SQIVND (reference sequence). V gave up 10 bases and J gave up 3 bases; unmatched junction bases: 8. The CDR3 DNA sequence: TGTGCCACCTACCCGGGACAGTACACCGGGGAGCTGTTTTTT. As protein: CATYPGQYTGELFF.

The chain couples TRBV5-1 to TRBJ1-2, with 7 bases matching TRBD1. CDR3 length: 15 residues. The V gene end was trimmed by 0 bases and the J gene end by 2 bases; junction bases not matched to a gene: 4. Germline CDR1 is SGHRS and CDR2 is YFSETQ. CDR3 sequence (DNA): TGCGCCAGCAGCTTGGGTTGGGGACAGAACTATGGCTACACCTTC. The encoded protein is CASSLGWGQNYGYTF.

This chain links TRBV4-1 with TRBJ1-6, with D unresolved. The V end was cut by 4 bases, the J end by 2 bases, with 15 bases between. CDR3 length: 17 amino acids. Germline V lookup: CDR1 MGHRA, CDR2 YSYEKL. The CDR3 region is CASSREKEGTYNSPLHF. Written as DNA, the CDR3 is TGCGCCAGCAGCCGGGAGAAGGAAGGGACCTATAATTCACCCCTCCACTTT.

This chain uses TRBV9 with TRBJ2-7; the match to TRBD1 covers 7 bases. The CDR3 spans 17 residues. The J segment lost 5 bases and the V segment lost 3 bases, leaving 17 bases of the junction unmatched. Germline V gene lookup returns CDR1 SGDLS and CDR2 YYNGEE. The CDR3 DNA sequence: TGTGCCAGCAGCGGTGGGGAAGGGGGCTTCGGGTATAACGAGCAGTACTTC. Protein sequence: CASSGGEGGFGYNEQYF.

The chain carries TRBV4-1 and TRBJ1-2; 7 nucleotides match TRBD1. The germline CDR1 and CDR2 sequences are MGHRA and YSYEKL. The CDR3 runs 15 residues. The junction had 7 bases not matched to a gene; V was cut back by 2 bases and J by 4 bases. CDR3 region: CASSQSPGTVYGYTF. Written as DNA, the CDR3 is TGCGCCAGCAGCCAAAGCCCCGGGACAGTCTATGGCTACACCTTC.

This chain connects TRBV3-1 (or the pseudogene TRBV3-2) to TRBJ2-1, with unresolved D. The V and J ends lost 4 bases and 1 base respectively, with 11 bases between them. The CDR3 totals 15 residues. The germline CDR1 and CDR2 sequences are LGHDT and YNNKEL (reference sequence). The CDR3 region is CASSPSGCSYNEQFF. The CDR3 DNA is TGTGCCAGCAGCCCATCGGGTTGTTCCTACAATGAGCAGTTCTTC.

This chain joins TRBV30 and TRBJ2-7; TRBD2 agrees at 8 bases. There are 12 residues in the CDR3. Germline V gene lookup returns CDR1 GTSNPN and CDR2 SVGIG (reference sequence). V lost 7 bases to trimming and J lost 4 bases; unmatched junction nucleotides: 6. The CDR3: CAFQREPYEQYF. The CDR3 DNA follows: TGTGCCTTCCAGCGGGAGCCTTACGAGCAGTACTTC.

This sequence joins TRBV11-2 and TRBJ2-2; D is perhaps TRBD2 (5 bases). The germline gives CDR1 SGHAT, CDR2 FQNNGV. The CDR3 is made up of 11 amino acids. With 4 bases removed from V and 9 bases from J, the gap between germline ends came to 6 bases. The CDR3 nucleotides read TGTGCCAGCAGCTACGGGAGGGAGCTGTTTTTT. Its protein is CASSYGRELFF.

The chain recombines TRBV24-1 with TRBJ1-5; 12 nucleotides line up with TRBD1. Per the germline V gene, CDR1 is KGHDR and CDR2 is SFDVKD. This CDR3 comprises 17 residues. The V and J ends lost 6 bases and 8 bases, in that order; junction bases with no gene match: 13. CDR3 amino acids: CATSSGRGQGALEPQHF. CDR3 nucleotide sequence: TGTGCCACCAGTTCTGGGCGGGGACAGGGGGCTCTGGAGCCCCAGCATTTT.

The V call is TRBV4-2, the J call TRBJ2-1; D possibly corresponds to TRBD2 (7 bases). The CDR3 consists of 16 residues. Per the germline V gene, CDR1 is LGHNA and CDR2 is YNFKEQ. Trimming left V 0 bases short and J 8 bases short, with 17 bases between. The CDR3 loop is CASSQDAGGGGHEQFF. In DNA, the CDR3 is TGTGCCAGCAGCCAAGATGCTGGCGGGGGCGGACATGAGCAGTTCTTC.

A word on this clone: A much more abundant neighbour one base away suggests this may be a read error. The chain links TRBV5-1 to TRBJ1-1; D perhaps matches TRBD1 (5 bases). The germline V gene has CDR1 SGHRS and CDR2 YFSETQ. This CDR3 has 13 amino acids. Here the CDR3 DNA reads TGCGCCAGCAGCTTGATCAGGGAAACTGAAGCTTCCTTT. This codes for CASSLIRETEASF.

CDR3 loop: CASSLGTSGEQYF. The CDR3, as DNA: TGTGCCAGCAGCCTAGGGACTAGCGGTGAGCAGTACTTC. The chain carries TRBV7-9 and TRBJ2-7, with TRBD2 matching over 11 bases. The CDR3 is made up of 13 amino acids. Germline CDR1 and CDR2: SEHNR and FQNEAQ (reference sequence). V gave up 5 bases and J gave up 7 bases; unmatched junction bases: 4.

The chain links TRBV6-5 to TRBJ2-1; TRBD1 matches 8 bases. This CDR3 is built from 13 residues. V shed 5 bases and J 13 bases; nucleotides not matched to a gene: 10. Germline loops: CDR1 MNHEY, CDR2 SVGAGI. As DNA, the CDR3 is TGTGCCAGCAGTCCTGAAGACGGGACAGGACAGTTCTTC. Its translation: CASSPEDGTGQFF.

V usage is TRBV5-4 and J usage is TRBJ1-3; 8 positions match TRBD1. The CDR3 consists of 14 residues. Trimming removed 4 bases from V and 3 bases from J; junction bases left unmatched: 3. CDR1 SGHNT and CDR2 YYREEE come from the germline V gene (reference sequence). The CDR3 coding sequence is TGTGCCAGCAGCCCAGGGGGCGTTGGAAACACCATATATTTT. Its translation is CASSPGGVGNTIYF. Based on the CDR3 plus reference TRBV5-4 and TRBJ1-3, the full variable domain is ETGVTQSPTHLIKTRGQQVTLRCSSQSGHNTVSWYQQALGQGPQFIFQYYREEENGRGNFPPRFSGLQFPNYSSELNVNALELDDSALYLCASSPGGVGNTIYFGEGSWLTVV.

This clone appeared a single time. This sequence joins TRBV10-2 and TRBJ2-1; TRBD2 aligns across 14 bases. Germline V gives CDR1 WSHSY, CDR2 SAAADI. There are 14 residues in the CDR3. With 6 bases clipped from V and 9 bases from J, the junction kept 4 bases outside the gene matches. CDR3 sequence: CASRTSGRGGEQFF. The CDR3 DNA reads TGCGCCAGCAGGACTAGCGGGAGGGGGGGTGAGCAGTTCTTC.

V usage is TRBV10-3 and J usage is TRBJ2-7, with a weak D call TRBD1 (5 bases). With 4 bases removed from V and 3 bases from J, the gap between germline ends came to 16 bases. The germline gives CDR1 ENHRY, CDR2 SYGVKD. The CDR3 runs to 15 residues. The CDR3 nucleotides are TGTGCCATCAGTGGGTTCAGCGACAGAAACTACGAGCAGTACTTC. This encodes CAISGFSDRNYEQYF.